This TCR beta chain was sequenced for a study of control samples from healthy donors and cancer patients. Sequencing used immunoSEQ multiplex PCR; TCRdb keeps in-frame clones, though not all of them. This table holds roughly 150,000 clones, 85% to 90% found once. Germline V gives CDR1 SGHNT, CDR2 YYREEE (reference sequence). The CDR3 has 13 amino acids. V lost 4 bases, J lost 3 bases, and 3 bases stayed unmatched. V gene TRBV5-4 combines with J gene TRBJ2-5; 7 bases align to TRBD1. Sequenced input: blood. The source of this sequence is a man younger than 35 in good health. The CDR3 protein is CASSADREETQYF. The DNA of the CDR3 is TGTGCCAGCAGCGCCGACAGGGAAGAGACCCAGTACTTC. Drawing the rest from reference TRBV5-4 and TRBJ2-5, the complete variable domain is ETGVTQSPTHLIKTRGQQVTLRCSSQSGHNTVSWYQQALGQGPQFIFQYYREEENGRGNFPPRFSGLQFPNYSSELNVNALELDDSALYLCASSADREETQYFGPGTRLLVL.